Each of the 7 T cell receptor beta chains below was sequenced from the same sample in a study of blood T cell repertoires in COVID-19 (TCRdb year 2020). The library was obtained by the immunoSEQ multiplex PCR assay. TCRdb took this table from immuneACCESS and kept in-frame rearrangements with V and J called. Such tables lack part of the clones; where checked against another copy, unresolved V genes explain under half of the gap, and the rest is unexplained. This sample gives over 130,000 clones in total; roughly 81% of them show up just once. Together, the top ten hold 9% of the sample. The sample consisted of peripheral blood. The receptors here all came from a woman between 50 and 59 years old with active or convalescent COVID-19.

The chain links TRBV7-2 to TRBJ2-7; D might be TRBD2 (5 bases). V shed 5 bases and J shed 2 bases, with 16 bases lying between them. Germline V gene data show CDR1 as SGHTA and CDR2 as FQGNSA. This CDR3 region has 15 residues. CDR3 amino acids: CASSPFRGRTYEQYF. CDR3 coding DNA: TGTGCCAGCAGCCCCTTTAGAGGGCGGACCTACGAGCAGTACTTC.

J is TRBJ2-7 and V is TRBV7-9, with D tentatively TRBD1 (6 bases). The V end was cut by 8 bases, the J end by 3 bases, with 11 bases between. Germline V gene data show CDR1 as SEHNR and CDR2 as FQNEAQ (reference sequence). The CDR3 spans 12 residues. CDR3 protein: CASGDTSYEQYF. CDR3 coding DNA: TGTGCCAGCGGGGACACTAGCTACGAGCAGTACTTC. The complete variable domain, with remaining parts taken from reference TRBV7-9 and TRBJ2-7, reads DTGVSQNPRHKITKRGQNVTFRCDPISEHNRLYWYRQTLGQGPEFLTYFQNEAQLEKSRLLSDRFSAERPKGSFSTLEIQRTEQGDSAMYLCASGDTSYEQYFGPGTRLTVT.

This chain uses TRBV11-2 with TRBJ2-7; 11 nucleotides align to TRBD1. The J segment lost 1 base and the V segment lost 5 bases, leaving 7 bases of the junction unmatched. The germline V gene encodes CDR1 SGHAT and CDR2 FQNNGV. The CDR3 is 16 residues long. The CDR3 sequence: CASSQPGQGGSYEQYF. CDR3 nucleotides: TGTGCCAGCAGCCAACCGGGACAGGGGGGATCCTACGAGCAGTACTTC.

The V and J genes are TRBV5-8 and TRBJ2-5; TRBD2 matches at 11 bases. This CDR3 spans 17 amino acids. V shed 0 bases and J 2 bases; nucleotides not matched to a gene: 6. Germline V gene sequence: CDR1 SGHTS, CDR2 YDEGEE. The CDR3 here is CASSLAWTSGLQETQYF. The CDR3 DNA sequence: TGTGCCAGCAGCTTGGCCTGGACTAGCGGGCTTCAAGAGACCCAGTACTTC.

The chain carries TRBV21-1 and TRBJ1-2; the DNA was not used to check the table's D call, TRBD1. TRBV21-1 is listed as a pseudogene. The CDR3 consists of 16 residues. DNA for the CDR3: TGTGCCAGCAGCTGGCCTCCGGGACAGGTCCACTATGGCTACACCTTC. Amino acid sequence: CASSWPPGQVHYGYTF.

The chain couples TRBV9 to TRBJ2-2; TRBD1 agrees at 12 bases. CDR1 and CDR2 (germline): SGDLS, YYNGEE. The trim removed 3 bases at V and 5 bases at J, leaving 11 bases unmatched. This CDR3 has 18 residues. CDR3 region: CASSANRDRGLLTGELFF. In DNA form, the CDR3 reads TGTGCCAGCAGCGCGAACCGGGACAGGGGGCTTCTTACCGGGGAGCTGTTTTTT.

This chain joins TRBV6-5 and TRBJ1-4; 7 bases fit TRBD1. The ends lost 6 bases at V and 0 bases at J; junction bases unmatched: 4. The germline CDR1 and CDR2 sequences are MNHEY and SVGAGI. The length of the CDR3 is 15 residues. The CDR3 sequence is CASRPTGATNEKLFF. CDR3 DNA sequence: TGTGCCAGCAGGCCTACAGGGGCAACTAATGAAAAACTGTTTTTT.